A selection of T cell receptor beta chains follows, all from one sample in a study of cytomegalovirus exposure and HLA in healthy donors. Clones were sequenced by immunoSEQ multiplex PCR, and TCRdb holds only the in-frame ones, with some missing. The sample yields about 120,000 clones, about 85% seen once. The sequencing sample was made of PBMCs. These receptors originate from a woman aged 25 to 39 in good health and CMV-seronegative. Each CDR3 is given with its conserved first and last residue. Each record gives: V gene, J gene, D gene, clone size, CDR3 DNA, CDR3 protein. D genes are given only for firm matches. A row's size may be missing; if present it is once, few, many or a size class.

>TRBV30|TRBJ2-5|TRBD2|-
TGTGCCTGGATGGGGGGGTACCAAGAGACCCAGTACTTC
CAWMGGYQETQYF
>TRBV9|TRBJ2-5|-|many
TGTGCCAGCAGCGACAGTCTGGAGACCCAGTACTTC
CASSDSLETQYF
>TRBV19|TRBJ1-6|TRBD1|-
TGTGCCATCCCAGACAGGGCCAATTCACCCCTCCACTTT
CAIPDRANSPLHF
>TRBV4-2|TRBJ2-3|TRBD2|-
TGTGCCAGCAGCCCGCAGGGCGGGGGAGTCACAGATACGCAGTATTTT
CASSPQGGGVTDTQYF
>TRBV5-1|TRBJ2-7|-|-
TGCGCCAGCAGCTTGACTCCAGGGACCTACGAGCAGTACTTC
CASSLTPGTYEQYF
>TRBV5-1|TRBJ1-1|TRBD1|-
TGCGCCAGCAGCCTGGGACAGTACACTGAAGCTTTCTTT
CASSLGQYTEAFF
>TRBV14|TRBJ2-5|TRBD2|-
TGTGCCAGCAGCCAAGGGGGAGGGGAGACCCAGTACTTC
CASSQGGGETQYF
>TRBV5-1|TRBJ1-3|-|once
TGTGCCAGCAGCCCCACAGGGTCGCATGGAAACACCATATATTTT
CASSPTGSHGNTIYF
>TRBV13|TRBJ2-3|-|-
TGTGCCAGCAGTAAACGACAGAGCAGCACAGATACGCAGTATTTT
CASSKRQSSTDTQYF
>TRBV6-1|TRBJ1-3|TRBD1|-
TGTGCCAGTTTAAAGGAGGGGGCGTCTGGAAACACCATATATTTT
CASLKEGASGNTIYF
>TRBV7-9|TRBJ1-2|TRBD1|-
TGTGCCAGCAGCCGACTACAGGGGACCGACCTCTATGGCTACACCTTC
CASSRLQGTDLYGYTF
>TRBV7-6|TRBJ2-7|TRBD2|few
TGTGCCAGCAGCTTAGTGGGAGGGGTGGCCTACGAGCAGTACTTC
CASSLVGGVAYEQYF
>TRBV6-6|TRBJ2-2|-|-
TGTGCCAGCCCGGCGAACACCGGGGAGCTGTTTTTT
CASPANTGELFF
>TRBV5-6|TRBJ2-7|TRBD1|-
TGTGCCAGCAGTTGGTCACAGGGGCCTTTCATCGGGCAGTACTTC
CASSWSQGPFIGQYF
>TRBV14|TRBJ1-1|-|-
TGTGCCAGCAGCAACAGGGTCGACTCTGAAGCTTTCTTT
CASSNRVDSEAFF
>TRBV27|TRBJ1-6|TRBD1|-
TGTGCCAGCAGTTTAGTAGCAGGGGGTAGCTCCTATAATTCACCCCTCCACTTT
CASSLVAGGSSYNSPLHF
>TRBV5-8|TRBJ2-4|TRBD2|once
TGTGCCAGCACCCGGGGGGAAGGAAACATTCAGTACTTC
CASTRGEGNIQYF
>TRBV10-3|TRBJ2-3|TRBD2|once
TGTGCCATCAGTGAGATCGCCGGGACTAGCGGGGGGCTCACAGATACGCAGTATTTT
CAISEIAGTSGGLTDTQYF
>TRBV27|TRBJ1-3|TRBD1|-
TGTGCCAGCAGTATCACAGGGGGATCTGGAAACACCATATATTTT
CASSITGGSGNTIYF
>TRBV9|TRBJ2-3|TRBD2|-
TGTGCCAGCAGCGTCGGACTAGCGGGGGGTTCGGGAGATACGCAGTATTTT
CASSVGLAGGSGDTQYF
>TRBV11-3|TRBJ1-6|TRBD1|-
TGTGCCAGCAGCTTTATTACAGGGGGAGATTCACCCCTCCACTTT
CASSFITGGDSPLHF
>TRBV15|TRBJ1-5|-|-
TGTGCCACCAGCAGAGATAAGACAGTTAGCAATCAGCCCCAGCATTTT
CATSRDKTVSNQPQHF